Listed below are T cell receptor beta chains from one sample, sequenced in a study of regulatory T cells in long-lasting Graves disease. MiXCR, applied by TCRdb to the multiplex PCR reads, yields one record per CDR3 protein. The sample holds a few hundred thousand distinct CDR3 sequences, over 14% seen once. This sample was also put to use in a study of T cells in Graves' hyperthyroidism and ophthalmopathy.

The material sequenced was peripheral blood mononuclear cells (PBMCs), taken at new diagnosis, from a patient treated with antithyroid drugs. Receptors originate from a woman aged 40 to 55 with Graves disease. CDR3s include the opening cysteine and the closing phenylalanine or tryptophan. The D gene is left open where the match is weak. Size is omitted from some rows. Given values are once, few, many or a class for expanded clones.

d_gene	j_gene	v_gene	abundance	len	CDR3nt	CDR3aa
-	TRBJ2-4	TRBV2	-	10	TGTGCCAGCAGCCGAGAAGAAAAGTACTTC	CASSREEKYF
TRBD1	TRBJ2-7	TRBV29-1	many	11	TGCAGCGTTCGGGACAGCTACGAGCAGTACTTC	CSVRDSYEQYF
TRBD1	TRBJ2-1	TRBV11-3	many	14	TGTGCCAGCAGCCCCCGGACAGGGACTAATGAGCAGTTCTTC	CASSPRTGTNEQFF
-	TRBJ1-6	TRBV15	-	13	TGTGCCACCAGCCGATACATTTTTTCACCCCTCCACTTT	CATSRYIFSPLHF
TRBD1	TRBJ2-3	TRBV7-9	-	16	TGTGCCAGCAGCAAGGGACAGGGGGCGCCGGCAGATACGCAGTATTTT	CASSKGQGAPADTQYF
-	TRBJ2-2	TRBV4-1	-	18	TGCGCCAGCAGCCAAGTACCCCGAGGTCCTTCGAACACCGGGGAGCTGTTTTTT	CASSQVPRGPSNTGELFF
TRBD2	TRBJ2-1	TRBV20-1	-	16	TGCAGTGCTAGAACCGCTAGCGGGCCCTCCTACAATGAGCAGTTCTTC	CSARTASGPSYNEQFF
-	TRBJ1-1	TRBV27	-	15	TGTGCCAGCAGTTTATCCGGGCAGGTGAACACTGAAGCTTTCTTT	CASSLSGQVNTEAFF
-	TRBJ2-3	TRBV10-3	many	16	TGTGCCATCAGTGAGTCGATCTGGGGGGCAGGGGATACGCAGTATTTT	CAISESIWGAGDTQYF
-	TRBJ2-7	TRBV19	many	14	TGTGCCAGTACTCTCACAGGGAGCTCCTACGAGCAGTACTTC	CASTLTGSSYEQYF
-	TRBJ2-2	TRBV13	-	16	TGTGCCAGCAGCTTATGGGCGGTAGCGAACACCGGGGAGCTGTTTTTT	CASSLWAVANTGELFF
TRBD1	TRBJ1-1	TRBV27	many	13	TGTGCCAGCGGCGTGGGACAGAAACGAGAAGCTTTCTTT	CASGVGQKREAFF
-	TRBJ2-5	TRBV18	many	12	TGTGCCAGCTCACCACAGGGAAAGACCCAGTACTTC	CASSPQGKTQYF
TRBD1	TRBJ1-3	TRBV2	many	14	TGTGCCAGCGTTTGGGACAGCTCTGGAAACACCATATATTTT	CASVWDSSGNTIYF
-	TRBJ2-3	TRBV6-2/TRBV6-3	-	11	TGTGCCACCCAATTGTCCGGAATACAGTATTTT	CATQLSGIQYF
TRBD1	TRBJ1-2	TRBV7-2	many	17	TGTGCCAGCAGCCCCACAGGGGTAGAAGTGGGGAACTATGGCTACACCTTC	CASSPTGVEVGNYGYTF
-	TRBJ2-7	TRBV12-3/TRBV12-4	many	12	TGTGCCAGCAGACTTCGGGGCTACGAGCAGTACTTC	CASRLRGYEQYF
-	TRBJ2-7	TRBV6-5	many	13	TGTGCCAGCAGTTACCTAACAGGAGGCGAGCAGTACTTC	CASSYLTGGEQYF
TRBD2	TRBJ2-7	TRBV5-1	many	15	TGTGCCAGCAGCTTAGGGCTAGCGGGAGAGGGAGAGCAGTACTTC	CASSLGLAGEGEQYF